One and the same sample provided the 10 T cell receptor beta chains below, sequenced in a study of long-term antiretroviral therapy in people with HIV. A v3.0 immunoSEQ assay was performed at survey level. Clones were sequenced by immunoSEQ multiplex PCR, and TCRdb holds only the in-frame ones, with some missing. The sample carries fewer than 40,000 clones, around three quarters recorded once. The sequences come from unsorted PBMCs, collected 3.4 years after starting antiretroviral therapy. The receptors were gathered from a man aged 25-40 years with HIV.

The chain combines TRBV4-2 with TRBJ2-7, with D possibly matching TRBD2 (6 bases). The V gene lost 0 bases and the J gene lost 3 bases, with 9 bases spanning the gap. CDR1 is LGHNA, CDR2 YNFKEQ, per germline. The CDR3 is 14 amino acids. The CDR3 region is CASSQDAGNYEQYF. The CDR3 DNA reads as TGTGCCAGCAGCCAAGATGCGGGGAACTACGAGCAGTACTTC.

The chain joins TRBV4-3 to TRBJ2-7, with 8 bases lining up with TRBD2. This CDR3 has 13 amino acids. Germline V gives CDR1 LGHNA, CDR2 YSLEER. V shed 4 bases, J shed 6 bases, and the junction held 5 bases outside the gene matches. DNA of the CDR3: TGCGCCAGCAGCCTTGTAGCGGGATCCGAGCAGTACTTC. It encodes CASSLVAGSEQYF.

J is TRBJ2-7 and V is TRBV9; tentatively, D is TRBD1 or TRBD2 (6 bases each). The germline V gene has CDR1 SGDLS and CDR2 YYNGEE. This CDR3 contains 16 residues. V was cut by 2 bases and J by 0 bases, with 15 bases left in between. This chain's CDR3 is CASSVGGGTDSYEQYF. The CDR3 DNA reads TGTGCCAGCAGCGTTGGAGGGGGGACTGACTCCTACGAGCAGTACTTC.

The rearrangement uses TRBV7-2 and TRBJ1-1; D possibly corresponds to TRBD1 (6 bases). Trimming cost V 8 bases and J 10 bases, with 11 bases left between them. The germline gives CDR1 SGHTA, CDR2 FQGNSA. The CDR3 consists of 10 residues. The DNA of the CDR3 is TGTGCCAGCGGACAGCCGCGAGCTTTCTTT. This gives the protein CASGQPRAFF.

The chain is built from TRBV10-2 and TRBJ2-7; 8 bases align to TRBD2. Germline CDR1 WSHSY, CDR2 SAAADI. This CDR3 contains 15 residues. V lost 5 bases to trimming and J lost 6 bases; unmatched junction nucleotides: 12. The CDR3 sequence: CASSPLSGRASEQYF. In DNA, the CDR3 is TGCGCCAGCAGTCCCCTCTCCGGGAGGGCGAGCGAGCAGTACTTC.

The V and J genes are TRBV19 and TRBJ2-7; D might be TRBD1 (5 bases). The CDR3 is 13 residues long. Germline V gene data show CDR1 as LNHDA and CDR2 as SQIVND (reference sequence). The V and J ends lost 1 base and 4 bases respectively, with 8 bases between them. The CDR3 coding sequence is TGTGCCAGTAGTATAGCCAGGGAATACGAGCAGTACTTC. Translating gives CASSIAREYEQYF.

The chain carries TRBV7-2 and TRBJ2-1; 8 bases are a match to TRBD2. The CDR3 has 15 amino acids. Germline V CDR1 and CDR2: SGHTA, FQGNSA. J gave up 8 bases and V 3 bases, and 9 bases lay outside the gene matches. The CDR3 loop is CASSFPRTSRHEQFF. DNA of the CDR3: TGTGCCAGCAGCTTTCCCAGGACTAGCAGGCATGAGCAGTTCTTC.

Only a few counts were recorded for this clone. The chain couples TRBV18 to TRBJ2-7, with unresolved D. This CDR3 spans 14 amino acids. Germline V gene sequence: CDR1 KGHSH, CDR2 LQKENI. The V end lost 6 bases, the J end lost 0 bases, and 12 bases lay between the germline ends. The CDR3 region is CASSQSFTSYEQYF. As DNA, the CDR3 is TGTGCCAGCTCCCAGAGTTTTACCTCCTACGAGCAGTACTTC.

The chain uses TRBV21-1 and TRBJ2-5. TRBV21-1 is tagged as a pseudogene. CDR3 length: 13 residues. The CDR3, as DNA: TGTGCCAGCAGCCCCCGGGCCAAAGAGACCCAGTACTTC. Translating it yields CASSPRAKETQYF.

The rearrangement links TRBV27 to TRBJ1-1; D may be TRBD1 (5 bases). This CDR3 comprises 15 residues. CDR1 is MNHEY and CDR2 is SMNVEV in the germline V gene (reference sequence). Trimming stripped 5 bases from V and 1 base from J, with 14 bases between. Here the CDR3 reads CASSPRQNPNTEAFF. DNA of the CDR3: TGTGCCAGCAGTCCCCGACAGAATCCGAACACTGAAGCTTTCTTT.